The rows below give T cell receptor beta chains drawn from one sample of a study of T and B cells in COVID-19 patients. MiXCR, applied by TCRdb to the multiplex PCR reads, yields one record per CDR3 protein. The repertoire holds 23,000 or so distinct CDR3 sequences, with approximately 29% as singletons. Sequencing was carried out using blood. The receptor set was obtained from a human donor who had recovered from COVID-19. Each CDR3 is given without its conserved first and last residue. A D gene is named only where the DNA matches it firmly.

CDR3aa,len,v_gene,d_gene
ASSYSLSKGRPGKLF,15,TRBV6-5,.
ASKTQGTAF,9,TRBV19,.
ASTGLAGGPNEQF,13,TRBV19,TRBD2
ASSPRGGEGEQY,12,TRBV6-5,.
ASSPDSNYGYT,11,TRBV5-4,.
ASSYSGVGGGAGYEQY,16,TRBV6-5,TRBD2
ASSPYRGMDNSPLH,14,TRBV5-8,TRBD1
ASSTPTGVANYGYT,14,TRBV5-4,.
ASSFDITGANVLT,13,TRBV14,.
ASSLWLAGREQY,12,TRBV11-3,TRBD2
ASSSRGDTDTQY,12,TRBV7-3,.
ASSSQGNTEAF,11,TRBV5-5,.
ASSRGQGRGEQF,12,TRBV13,TRBD1
ASSLGWDFNSPLH,13,TRBV11-2,.